Sequencing of this TCR beta chain was carried out in a study of response to subunit inactivated influenza vaccine. Overall study findings and caveats: The authors suggested that every seasonal influenza vaccination recruits few new T cells.

In germline, CDR1 is DFQATT, CDR2 SNEGSKA (reference sequence). V dropped 2 bases and J dropped 2 bases, with 14 bases sitting between them. The CDR3 has 15 residues. TCRdb recomputed calls from the RT-PCR reads with MiXCR, one row per CDR3 protein. The profile shows roughly 500,000 distinct CDR3 sequences, 16% of them singletons. Comments on this clonotype: The antigen is undetermined.

The sequenced sample was CD4+ T cells sorted from PBMCs, obtained roughly 24 months after vaccination. The chain couples TRBV20-1 to TRBJ2-3; D might be TRBD1 (5 bases). This TCR was recovered from a man aged 50 to 69 who received an inactivated influenza vaccine. The CDR3 sequence: CSARRQGGYTDTQYF. The CDR3 coding sequence is TGCAGTGCTAGACGGCAGGGTGGTTACACAGATACGCAGTATTTT.